This T cell receptor (beta chain) was sequenced in a study of T cells in Graves' hyperthyroidism and ophthalmopathy (dated by TCRdb to between 2018 and 2020). Some background on the complete study: Peripheral blood samples were taken at initial diagnosis, before any treatment was given. To identify distinguishing TCR V-J signatures, a discovery cohort of around 100 patients was used, comprising 43 with Graves' ophthalmopathy and around 60 with stable Graves' hyperthyroidism. Prospective prediction of ophthalmopathy was tested in an independent validation cohort of fewer than 20 hyperthyroidism patients and 17 patients who later progressed to ophthalmopathy. The approximately 90 discovery patients were divided at random into training and test sets in a 7:3 ratio. In addition, the study compared T-cell repertoires in thyroid tissue and in blood from several Graves' hyperthyroidism patients. Following sampling, methimazole starting at 30 mg daily was given to hyperthyroidism patients, and high-dose intravenous methylprednisolone was given to ophthalmopathy patients. The paper describes TCR Vbeta CDR3 sequencing of 135 peripheral blood samples, made up of 43 ophthalmopathy patients, more than 70 hyperthyroidism patients and some 17 progressor patients.

Study-wide conclusions, independent of this receptor: In validation, the model predicted progression to ophthalmopathy a median of roughly 6.2 months before onset, with about 67% sensitivity and nearly 75% specificity. Most expanded thyroid clonotypes (frequency above 0.001) were also detected in blood, suggesting blood repertoires may reflect thyroid immune responses. A model built on a 13 V-J signature distinguished ophthalmopathy from stable hyperthyroidism, reaching 85% to 90% sensitivity and under 84% specificity in cross-validation and 80%/75% in testing. Sample size was not statistically predetermined, and investigators were not blinded to group allocation.

The TCR beta CDR3 regions were amplified from the RNA transcripts. A first-round RT-PCR of the TCR CDR3 used the HTBI primer set with the Qiagen OneStep RT-PCR kit. Libraries were constructed in a second round of multiplex PCR, after which size selection and purification were carried out. Sequencing of the libraries was done on an Illumina HiSeq2000 using paired-end 100 bp reads. Turning to the authors' computational methods: SOAPnuke was used to process the raw data, throwing out any read that contained adapters or uncalled bases, had a mean Phred below 15, or lacked an exact constant-primer or identifier match. COPE v1.2.5 was used to merge the high-quality paired reads, and each unique nucleotide sequence was defined as a clonotype. MiTCR v1.1 was used to align clonotypes to the IMGT TRBV, TRBD and TRBJ reference segments. Only V-J combinations with frequency above 0.0001, covering about 99% of repertoires, were analysed. The TCS score was defined as F50 (clonal expansion) divided by E x V (chaos), with BLOSUM62-based TCRdist calculated between CDR3 peptides within each V-J. Welch's t-statistics and random forest reduced several hundred V-J features to some 14, which were used in a naive Bayes classifier (R e1071). TCRdb ran its own pipeline on the public reads, namely fastp trimming at Q25 and MiXCR clone calling, and kept in-frame beta chains. Rows with a matching CDR3 protein are joined into one entry that keeps the most common DNA and genes. V and J calls and clone size were set by TCRdb, not the authors. The sample records around 600,000 distinct CDR3 sequences, approximately 15% of which are singletons. The top ten constitute about 6.6% of the sample.

Moderately to severely active disease, a Clinical Activity Score of at least 3, a NOSPECS grade of at least 4, and a duration under 3 months were present in ophthalmopathy patients. The study excluded patients with uncontrolled infections, other autoimmune diseases, pregnancy or lactation. Diagnoses relied on clinical symptoms, serum thyroxine and TRAb, thyroid ultrasound and orbital computed tomography. Ficoll-Paque density gradient centrifugation was used to isolate PBMCs from 9.5 to 10 ml of fresh peripheral blood. Total RNA was extracted with Trizol reagent, and quality was checked on an Agilent 2100 Bioanalyzer. In the germline V gene (reference sequence), CDR1 corresponds to DFQATT and CDR2 to SNEGSKA. The CDR3 covers 14 residues, taking in both the cysteine and the phenylalanine. CDR3 DNA only is kept here, 42 bases in frame from base 1. The junction shows trimming of 5 bases on V and 0 bases on J, and the gene matches do not reach 1 base of it.

About this clonotype: It has no known antigen specificity. Per-nucleotide qualities are absent, and no much larger clonotype sits a single base away.

Material for sequencing was blood. The sequence joins TRBV20-1 to TRBJ2-7; the central 13 bases match TRBD2. The TCR comes from a woman in her late teens or twenties with Graves' ophthalmopathy. The nucleotide sequence is TGCAGTGCTGGGACTAGCGGGAACTCCTACGAGCAGTACTTC. Translated, it gives CSAGTSGNSYEQYF.